The 23 T cell receptor beta chains below all came from one sample that was sequenced in a study of blood T cell repertoires in COVID-19 (dated by TCRdb to 2018 to 2021). Library generation was performed with the immunoSEQ multiplex PCR assay. Not all clones reach the TCRdb copy of this immuneACCESS table, which keeps in-frame sequences only. Checked studies attribute under half of the gap to unresolved V genes and leave the rest unexplained. The sample data list around 260,000 clones, and 88% of these were observed just once. The biggest ten clones account for roughly 10% of the sample. Sequencing used peripheral blood. The receptors derive from a woman between 65 and 79 years old with COVID-19, enrolled during active disease.

The V and J genes are TRBV19 and TRBJ1-5, with D possibly TRBD1 on 6 matching bases. CDR1 is LNHDA, CDR2 SQIVND, per germline (reference sequence). Trimming left V 7 bases short and J 1 base short, with 14 bases between. The CDR3 is made up of 15 amino acids. For the CDR3, the DNA is TGTGCCAGTACCGAAACCACAGGGAGCAATCAGCCCCAGCATTTT. Amino acid sequence: CASTETTGSNQPQHF.

A single count supports this clone. The CDR3 region has the DNA TGTGCCAGCAGCTACAGGACTAGCGGCTCCTACGAGCAGTACTTC. Translation gives CASSYRTSGSYEQYF. V is TRBV13 and J is TRBJ2-7; 10 bases are a match to TRBD2. The J segment lost 0 bases and the V segment lost 4 bases, leaving 3 bases of the junction unmatched. The CDR3 extends over 15 amino acids. Germline CDR1 is PRHDT and CDR2 is FYEKMQ (reference sequence). Combining the CDR3 with reference TRBV13 and TRBJ2-7 gives the whole variable domain AAGVIQSPRHLIKEKRETATLKCYPIPRHDTVYWYQQGPGQDPQFLISFYEKMQSDKGSIPDRFSAQQFSDYHSELNMSSLELGDSALYFCASSYRTSGSYEQYFGPGTRLTVT.

The chain joins TRBV7-9 to TRBJ1-5; weak D call: TRBD1 (6 bases). The CDR3 has 14 amino acids. Deletions cut 3 bases from V and 5 bases from J, with 11 bases between. Germline assignment: CDR1 SEHNR and CDR2 FQNEAQ (reference sequence). Written as DNA, the CDR3 is TGTGCCAGCAGCTTGACAGGTCGGGATCAGCCCCAGCATTTT. Translating gives CASSLTGRDQPQHF.

The chain has TRBV10-3 and TRBJ1-1; D ambiguous. CDR1 and CDR2 (germline): ENHRY, SYGVKD. V dropped 8 bases and J dropped 1 base, with 14 bases sitting between them. This CDR3 contains 14 residues. CDR3 sequence (DNA): TGTGCCATCTCCTTCGAGTCTTCGAACACTGAAGCTTTCTTT. Its protein product is CAISFESSNTEAFF.

The chain is built from TRBV6-5 and TRBJ1-1; D is uncertain. This CDR3 has 12 residues. The germline V and J ends were trimmed by 11 bases and 3 bases, with 13 bases remaining between them. Germline CDR1 reads MNHEY; CDR2 reads SVGAGI. In DNA form, the CDR3 reads TGTGCCGTTGGCAGGTGGGACACTGAAGCTTTCTTT. It is translated as CAVGRWDTEAFF.

The V call is TRBV3-1 (or the pseudogene TRBV3-2), the J call TRBJ2-1, with 7 positions matching TRBD2. V gave up 6 bases and J gave up 1 base; unmatched junction bases: 15. This CDR3 is 18 amino acids long. CDR1 and CDR2 from the germline V gene are LGHDT and YNNKEL (reference sequence). DNA for the CDR3: TGTGCCAGCAGGTACTCTTCCGTTACTAGCGCTTCCTACAATGAGCAGTTCTTC. Translating it yields CASRYSSVTSASYNEQFF.

CDR3 in amino acids: CASSPGTNLKTQYF. As DNA, the CDR3 is TGTGCCAGTAGCCCTGGGACTAATCTCAAGACCCAGTACTTC. The chain employs TRBV19 and TRBJ2-5; TRBD2 matches 7 bases. The J segment lost 6 bases and the V segment lost 6 bases, leaving 10 bases of the junction unmatched. The CDR3 sequence is 14 residues long. CDR1 LNHDA and CDR2 SQIVND come from the germline V gene (reference sequence).

This clone appeared a few times. The chain joins TRBV3-1 (or the pseudogene TRBV3-2) to TRBJ2-7; tentative D call: TRBD2 (6 bases). Germline CDR1 reads LGHDT; CDR2 reads YNNKEL (reference sequence). The germline V and J ends were trimmed by 8 bases and 1 base, with 9 bases remaining between them. This CDR3 is built from 12 residues. CDR3 nucleotides: TGTGCCAGCTCTAGCGTTTCCTACGAGCAGTACTTC. The encoded protein is CASSSVSYEQYF.

This clone was detected only a few times. At the DNA level, this CDR3 is encoded by other sequences in the same sample as well. This chain connects TRBV28 to TRBJ1-2, with D uncertain. V lost 3 bases to trimming and J lost 5 bases, with 7 bases between them. The CDR3 extends over 12 amino acids. The germline CDR1 and CDR2 sequences are MDHEN and SYDVKM. The DNA for the CDR3 is TGTGCCAGCAGTTTCGGCGGGTATGGCTACACCTTC. Its translation is CASSFGGYGYTF.

This clone was detected a few times. V gene TRBV7-2 combines with J gene TRBJ1-2; 9 bases align to TRBD1. Trimming took 5 bases from V and 8 from J; bases not matched to a gene: 15. This CDR3 is built from 16 residues. Looked up from germline, CDR1 is SGHTA and CDR2 is FQGNSA. The CDR3 sequence is CASSPNHRGLLGGYTF. The CDR3 region has the DNA TGTGCCAGCAGCCCGAATCACAGGGGGCTTCTAGGAGGCTACACCTTC.

The gene calls are TRBV6-1 and TRBJ1-5; 9 nucleotides match TRBD1. V was clipped by 2 bases and J by 7 bases; unmatched bases: 3. This CDR3 comprises 14 residues. CDR1 is MNHNS, CDR2 SASEGT, per germline. The CDR3 sequence: CASSETGGGQPQHF. CDR3 DNA: TGTGCCAGCAGTGAAACAGGGGGCGGGCAGCCCCAGCATTTT.

CDR3 in amino acids: CASSGQGLAGINEQFF. CDR3 bases: TGTGCCAGCAGTGGCCAGGGACTAGCGGGAATCAATGAGCAGTTCTTC. This chain uses TRBV6-1 with TRBJ2-1; TRBD2 agrees at 13 bases. After removal of 4 bases from V and 6 bases from J, the junction contained 6 bases not matched to a gene. There are 16 residues in the CDR3. The germline V gene has CDR1 MNHNS and CDR2 SASEGT.

A single count supports this clone. V usage is TRBV19 and J usage is TRBJ1-5; 12 bases align to TRBD1. CDR1 and CDR2 (germline): LNHDA, SQIVND (reference sequence). Losses at the gene ends were 5 bases for V and 9 bases for J; bases not matched to a gene: 11. The CDR3 length is 16 residues. The CDR3 here is CASSLGTGGYVGPQHF. CDR3 coding DNA: TGTGCCAGTAGTCTCGGGACAGGGGGCTACGTGGGGCCCCAGCATTTT.

CDR3 protein: CASRPTPGFTEAFF. The DNA for the CDR3 is TGTGCCAGCAGGCCAACCCCAGGGTTCACTGAAGCTTTCTTT. J is TRBJ1-1 and V is TRBV27; a possible D gene is TRBD1 (5 bases). The CDR3 contains 14 residues. Germline V CDR1 and CDR2: MNHEY, SMNVEV (reference sequence). Trimming took 6 bases from V and 4 from J, leaving 15 bases between them.

The chain uses TRBV30 and TRBJ2-7; 8 nucleotides align to TRBD1. This CDR3 contains 14 residues. V lost 2 bases and J lost 5; bases outside the gene matches: 8. The germline V gene has CDR1 GTSNPN and CDR2 SVGIG (reference sequence). The chain's CDR3 is CAWSRTGNFNEQYF. CDR3 sequence (DNA): TGTGCCTGGAGTAGGACAGGGAATTTTAACGAGCAGTACTTC.

V and J are TRBV6-6 and TRBJ1-5; tentative D call: TRBD1 (5 bases). The CDR3 totals 13 residues. V was shortened by 5 bases and J by 5 bases, with 10 bases between the two germline ends. From germline, CDR1 is MNHNY and CDR2 SVGAGI (reference sequence). CDR3 region: CASSRGGDQPQHF. CDR3 nucleotides: TGTGCCAGCAGTCGGGGGGGGGATCAGCCCCAGCATTTT.

V is TRBV19 and J is TRBJ2-5; 7 nucleotides align to TRBD2. The germline V gene has CDR1 LNHDA and CDR2 SQIVND (reference sequence). V was clipped by 3 bases and J by 0 bases; unmatched bases: 4. There are 15 residues in the CDR3. In nucleotides, the CDR3 is TGTGCCAGTAGTATGGGGGGGGTGTACCAAGAGACCCAGTACTTC. This codes for CASSMGGVYQETQYF.

The V call is TRBV3-1 (or the pseudogene TRBV3-2), the J call TRBJ2-2; no reliable D call. CDR1 is LGHDT and CDR2 is YNNKEL in the germline V gene (reference sequence). V lost 3 bases and J lost 7, with 12 bases in between. There are 14 residues in the CDR3. The CDR3 DNA sequence: TGTGCCAGCAGCCATAATTGGCAGGTCGGGGAGCTGTTTTTT. Its protein product is CASSHNWQVGELFF.

The chain recombines TRBV24-1 with TRBJ1-5, with D maybe TRBD1 (5 bases). The CDR3 sequence is 14 residues long. Trimming pared 2 bases from V and 6 bases from J, leaving 10 bases between. Germline values: CDR1 KGHDR, CDR2 SFDVKD. CDR3 DNA: TGTGCCACCAGTGATTCAGGGCCCCCTCAGCCCCAGCATTTT. Its translation: CATSDSGPPQPQHF.

The rearrangement links TRBV24-1 to TRBJ1-2; tentatively, D is TRBD1 (6 bases). CDR3 length: 16 amino acids. The germline CDR1 and CDR2 sequences are KGHDR and SFDVKD. Trimming shortened V by 3 bases and J by 5 bases, and 18 bases separated the two germline ends. CDR3 in DNA: TGTGCCACCAGTGATAGTTCGGACAGCTGGAGATATGGCTACACCTTC. Protein: CATSDSSDSWRYGYTF.

This rearrangement joins TRBV6-6 to TRBJ2-7, with D tentatively TRBD1 (6 bases). The CDR3 spans 13 residues. Per the germline V gene, CDR1 is MNHNY and CDR2 is SVGAGI (reference sequence). Trimming took 5 bases from V and 1 from J, leaving 9 bases between them. The CDR3 DNA sequence: TGTGCCAGCAGTCAAACAGGGTCCTACGAGCAGTACTTC. This codes for CASSQTGSYEQYF.

The chain is built from TRBV28 and TRBJ1-5, with D perhaps TRBD1 (6 bases). Trimming took off 8 bases at V and 0 bases at J, with 14 bases between the two ends. The CDR3 sequence is 15 residues long. Germline V lookup: CDR1 MDHEN, CDR2 SYDVKM. The CDR3 DNA reads as TGTGCCAGCGTGTTGTCAGGGGATAGCAATCAGCCCCAGCATTTT. Translated, it gives CASVLSGDSNQPQHF.

CDR3 in amino acids: CSGSAAGNEKLFF. The CDR3 DNA is TGCAGCGGGTCTGCTGCGGGGAATGAAAAACTGTTTTTT. V is TRBV29-1 and J is TRBJ1-4; no clear D gene. Germline CDR1 is SQVTM and CDR2 is ANQGSEA. This CDR3 spans 13 amino acids. Trimming removed 7 bases from V and 5 bases from J, with 14 bases in between.